This T cell receptor beta chain comes out of a study of blood T cells in healthy people across ages. Study-wide points: The study found more naive CD4+ cells and higher diversity in long-lived than aged donors.

This CDR3 spans 13 amino acids. V was clipped by 4 bases and J by 8 bases, with 14 bases between them. Germline values: CDR1 MGHRA, CDR2 YSYEKL. Points on this clonotype: Antigen: not known.

For the second PCR, which ran for 7 to 11 cycles, a sample-barcoded 5' primer and a J-beta primer mix were used. TCRdb reprocessed the 5' RACE reads via MiXCR and lists one record per CDR3 protein. This table has hundreds of thousands of distinct CDR3 sequences, roughly 25% appearing once. The sample was also reused in another study, on T cells of mothers and their children. That publication notes: Thymic selection molds TCR recombination output in a comparable way in related and unrelated pairs. Overlap measured in related mother-child pairs was slightly, non-significantly higher than in unrelated pairs.

The source is a boy aged 10-17 years in good health. Specimen: blood. This chain uses TRBV4-1 with TRBJ1-2; the D gene is possibly TRBD1 (6 bases). The CDR3 nucleotides are TGCGCCAGCAGCCCAGAGGGGGATCGCGGCTACACCTTC. Its protein is CASSPEGDRGYTF.